This T cell receptor (beta chain) was retrieved from a study of T cell responses to AZD1222 COVID-19 vaccine. Study-wide context: Second-dose intervals of approximately 4 or approximately 12 weeks were pooled. The study, taken as a whole, reports: Most donors were white British, females outnumbered males, and clonal diversity was possibly underestimated. Seropositivity was recorded at baseline in only five to seven AZD1222 recipients. Spike-spanning, vaccine-associated CD4 TCRs were dominant at 160-218 and 743-854.

Concerning this clone itself: What it recognizes is unknown.

Looked up from germline, CDR1 is KGHDR and CDR2 is SFDVKD. The CDR3 length is 16 residues. Trimming took 5 bases from V and 7 from J, leaving 21 bases between them. Repertoires were generated with immunoSEQ multiplex PCR, while TCRdb's copy carries only in-frame clones and drops some. The profile shows 90,000 to 150,000 clones, around nine tenths of them singletons. The sample in question was peripheral blood, obtained on day 0 of AZD1222 vaccination. This chain connects TRBV24-1 to TRBJ2-3; either TRBD1 or TRBD2 may supply D (5 bases each). This TCR was recovered from an adult in good health. CDR3 DNA sequence: TGTGCCACCAGTGTTCCGGGACCAATGGGGCTAAATACGCAGTATTTT. Its protein is CATSVPGPMGLNTQYF.